What follows describes a single T cell receptor beta chain. Other nucleotide sequences in the sample specify the same CDR3. The sample originates from a study of shared clonotypes between healthy human individuals. Measured with immunoSEQ multiplex PCR; TCRdb has only the in-frame clones, and not every one. The repertoire holds 950,000 to 1,100,000 clones, 60% to 80% seen once, with about 1.5% in the top ten. Germline V gene lookup returns CDR1 SGHDT and CDR2 YYEEEE. This CDR3 is 12 amino acids long. Deletions cut 4 bases from V and 2 bases from J, with 5 bases between. The receptor's source is a young man in good health. The chain is built from TRBV5-6 and TRBJ2-3; no clear D. The specimen sequenced was memory CD4+ T cells sorted from blood. The subset: CD45RA-negative fraction. In DNA, the CDR3 is TGTGCCAGCAGCCCTGACACAGATACGCAGTATTTT. Translating it yields CASSPDTDTQYF.